Sequencing of this T cell receptor beta chain was carried out in a study of T cells in Graves' hyperthyroidism and ophthalmopathy (dated 2019 in TCRdb). With respect to the entire study: Peripheral blood samples were taken at initial diagnosis, before any treatment was given. A discovery cohort of about 95 patients, 43 with Graves' ophthalmopathy and roughly 59 with stable Graves' hyperthyroidism, was used to find distinguishing TCR V-J signatures. Prospective prediction of ophthalmopathy was tested in an independent validation cohort of some 19 hyperthyroidism patients and 17 patients who later progressed to ophthalmopathy. The roughly 94 discovery patients were randomly split 7:3 into training and test sets. The study also compared thyroid tissue and blood T-cell repertoires from about six Graves' hyperthyroidism patients. Following sampling, methimazole starting at 30 mg daily was given to hyperthyroidism patients, and high-dose intravenous methylprednisolone was given to ophthalmopathy patients. The paper reports TCR Vbeta CDR3 sequencing of 135 peripheral blood samples: around 41 ophthalmopathy, about 75 hyperthyroidism and around 17 progressor patients.

TCR beta CDR3 regions were amplified from RNA transcripts. The first round of RT-PCR for the TCR CDR3 was performed with the HTBI primer set and the Qiagen OneStep RT-PCR kit. Libraries were constructed in a second round of multiplex PCR, after which size selection and purification were carried out. Sequencing of the libraries was done on an Illumina HiSeq2000 using paired-end 100 bp reads. In the original analysis: SOAPnuke was used to process the raw data, throwing out any read that contained adapters or uncalled bases, had a mean Phred below 15, or lacked an exact constant-primer or identifier match. High-quality paired reads were merged using COPE v1.2.5, and each unique nucleotide sequence was defined as a clonotype. MiTCR v1.1 was used to align clonotypes to the IMGT TRBV, TRBD and TRBJ reference segments. The analysis included only V-J combinations with a frequency above 0.0001, which together covered more than 99% of the repertoires. A TCS score was defined as the ratio between F50 (clonal expansion) and ExV (chaos), using BLOSUM62-based TCRdist between CDR3 peptides within each V-J. Welch's t-statistics and random forest reduced around 520 V-J features to some 14, which were used in a naive Bayes classifier (R e1071). TCRdb reran the public reads through fastp at Q25 and MiXCR, keeping productive beta chains. Every CDR3 protein is listed once, alongside the most common genes and DNA of its rows. In this record, the V and J calls reflect TCRdb's handling and not the investigators' own analysis. Counted in this sample were hundreds of thousands of distinct CDR3 sequences; roughly 17% of them appeared once. In total, the top ten clones hold around 30% of the sample.

The paper's findings and limits, for the study overall: A 13 V-J signature model separated ophthalmopathy from stable hyperthyroidism, with around 88% sensitivity and roughly 82% specificity in cross-validation and 80%/75% in testing. No statistical method was used to set the sample size in advance, and investigators knew the group allocation. In validation, the model predicted progression to ophthalmopathy with approximately 71% sensitivity and 72% to 85% specificity, a median of around 6.6 months before onset. Most expanded thyroid clonotypes (frequency above 0.001) were also detected in blood, a finding suggesting that blood repertoires may reflect thyroid immune responses.

This clonotype was counted a few times. Its cognate antigen has yet to be identified. The record has no base qualities; no much larger clone is one base away. Including cysteine and phenylalanine, the CDR3 has 13 amino acids. This entry keeps only the CDR3 DNA: 39 bases, framed from base 1. Looking up the germline V gene (reference sequence) yields CDR1 LNHDA and CDR2 SQIVND. The trim is 4 bases for V and 10 bases for J, with a gap of 11 bases between the germline ends. In the ophthalmopathy patients, disease was moderately to severely active, with a Clinical Activity Score of 3 or more, a NOSPECS grade of 4 or more, and a duration of less than 3 months. Patients with uncontrolled infections, other autoimmune diseases, pregnancy or lactation were excluded. Diagnoses relied on clinical symptoms, serum thyroxine and TRAb, thyroid ultrasound and orbital computed tomography. Ficoll-Paque density gradient centrifugation was used to isolate PBMCs from approximately 10 ml of fresh peripheral blood. Total RNA was extracted with Trizol reagent, and quality was checked on an Agilent 2100 Bioanalyzer.

Recombination connected TRBV19 to TRBJ1-6, with no reliable assignment of the D segment. Input material: blood. The sequence was collected from a woman aged 18-29 years with Graves' ophthalmopathy. The sequenced DNA is TGTGCCAGTAGTAGGGAGGTAGAATCACCCCTCCACTTT. Its protein reads: CASSREVESPLHF.